Below are 31 T cell receptor beta chains sequenced from a single sample in a study of monozygotic twins with inflammatory bowel disease. TCRdb re-called the 5' RACE reads; one entry per CDR3 protein, DNA not given. This table lists about 160,000 distinct CDR3 sequences. Specimen: blood. These receptors originate from a human donor with ulcerative colitis or Crohn's disease, or a healthy co-twin of an affected twin (not recorded which).

The CDR3 protein is CASSPPRTGVYGYTF. The V gene is TRBV9, the J gene TRBJ1-2; checking the TCRdb D call of TRBD1 is not possible without DNA. Germline V gene sequence: CDR1 SGDLS, CDR2 YYNGEE. This CDR3 has 15 residues.

The chain employs TRBV10-3 and TRBJ2-3; TCRdb returns TRBD2, unconfirmable since there is no DNA. CDR1 ENHRY and CDR2 SYGVKD come from the germline V gene. The CDR3 length is 16 residues. CDR3 region: CAISDGASGITDTQYF.

The chain carries TRBV12-3 or TRBV12-4 and TRBJ1-2. The CDR3 runs 12 residues. This chain's CDR3 is CASSYSFYGYTF.

The V call is TRBV4-2, the J call TRBJ1-5; TCRdb designates TRBD1, a call that cannot be tested without DNA. There are 14 residues in the CDR3. Germline V gene sequence: CDR1 LGHNA, CDR2 YNFKEQ. The CDR3: CASSQGSRDQPQHF.

CDR3 amino acids: CASSKDAGQWNQPQHF. The V gene is TRBV28, the J gene TRBJ1-5; TCRdb gives TRBD1 as the D gene, but with no DNA this cannot be confirmed. Germline assignment: CDR1 MDHEN and CDR2 SYDVKM. There are 16 residues in the CDR3.

The chain employs TRBV12-3 or TRBV12-4 and TRBJ2-1; TCRdb picks TRBD2, but there is no DNA to check that call. CDR3 length: 16 residues. The CDR3 reads CASTSPASGTYNEQFF.

The chain is built from TRBV29-1 and TRBJ1-1. Germline V gene data show CDR1 as SQVTM and CDR2 as ANQGSEA. The CDR3 has 14 residues. The CDR3 here is CSVEGAAGATEAFF. The complete variable domain, with remaining parts taken from reference TRBV29-1 and TRBJ1-1, reads SAVISQKPSRDICQRGTSLTIQCQVDSQVTMMFWYRQQPGQSLTLIATANQGSEATYESGFVIDKFPISRPNLTFSTLTVSNMSPEDSSIYLCSVEGAAGATEAFFGQGTRLTVV.

The chain is built from TRBV13 and TRBJ2-7; the TRBD1 assignment by TCRdb is unverifiable without DNA. This CDR3 has 15 residues. The germline V gene encodes CDR1 PRHDT and CDR2 FYEKMQ (reference sequence). CDR3: CASSSRRGHSYEQYF. The full variable domain, in which reference TRBV13 and TRBJ2-7 provide the parts outside the CDR3, is AAGVIQSPRHLIKEKRETATLKCYPIPRHDTVYWYQQGPGQDPQFLISFYEKMQSDKGSIPDRFSAQQFSDYHSELNMSSLELGDSALYFCASSSRRGHSYEQYFGPGTRLTVT.

The J gene is TRBJ2-5, the V gene TRBV11-3; TCRdb gives TRBD1 as the D gene, but with no DNA this cannot be confirmed. This CDR3 has 14 residues. In germline, CDR1 is SGHNT, CDR2 YENEEA. The CDR3 region is CASSLTSQGETQYF.

J is TRBJ1-1 and V is TRBV12-5; without DNA, the TCRdb call of TRBD1 cannot be checked. This CDR3 is 16 amino acids long. Germline CDR1 LGHNT, CDR2 FRNRAP. The CDR3: CASGLGTGGRNTEAFF.

V and J are TRBV2 and TRBJ1-2; TCRdb proposes TRBD1, but this gene call is untestable without DNA. This CDR3 is 13 amino acids long. Germline lookup yields CDR1 SNHLY and CDR2 FYNNEI. The CDR3 loop is CASSRGPGEGYTF.

The genes are TRBV7-9 and TRBJ2-1; TCRdb indicates TRBD2, and absent DNA this call remains unverified. CDR3 length equals 14 residues. CDR1 is SEHNR and CDR2 is FQNEAQ in the germline V gene (reference sequence). The CDR3 protein is CASSPSGRAYEQFF.

The chain carries TRBV9 and TRBJ2-1. CDR1 SGDLS and CDR2 YYNGEE come from the germline V gene. This CDR3 comprises 13 residues. CDR3 protein: CASSRGPDNEQFF. The full variable domain, with the rest looked up from reference TRBV9 and TRBJ2-1, is DSGVTQTPKHLITATGQRVTLRCSPRSGDLSVYWYQQSLDQGLQFLIQYYNGEERAKGNILERFSAQQFPDLHSELNLSSLELGDSALYFCASSRGPDNEQFFGPGTRLTVL.

The chain links TRBV20-1 to TRBJ2-1; no DNA is available, so the TRBD2 call from TCRdb remains unchecked. The CDR3 is 15 amino acids. CDR1 DFQATT and CDR2 SNEGSKA come from the germline V gene (reference sequence). The CDR3 is CSATPSPSGIDEQFF.

V usage is TRBV7-2 and J usage is TRBJ2-1; TCRdb returns TRBD2, unconfirmable since there is no DNA. Germline values: CDR1 SGHTA, CDR2 FQGNSA. CDR3 length: 14 residues. CDR3 amino acids: CASSFSVAQREQFF.

V is TRBV4-1 and J is TRBJ2-1. The CDR3 totals 15 residues. Germline values: CDR1 MGHRA, CDR2 YSYEKL. The CDR3 reads CASSQRLQSNNEQFF.

This rearrangement joins TRBV20-1 to TRBJ1-4; TCRdb gives TRBD1 as the D gene, but with no DNA this cannot be confirmed. Germline values: CDR1 DFQATT, CDR2 SNEGSKA (reference sequence). The CDR3 is 12 residues long. The CDR3 spells CSARGVGEKLFF.

The J gene is TRBJ2-3, the V gene TRBV5-1; TCRdb selects TRBD1, and the lack of DNA leaves this call unchecked. The V gene's germline CDR1 is SGHRS and CDR2 YFSETQ. CDR3 size: 15 residues. The CDR3 loop is CASRAGRGGTDTQYF.

The CDR3 is CASSNRGDRGHEKLFF. The V call is TRBV5-6, the J call TRBJ1-4; the TRBD1 assignment by TCRdb is unverifiable without DNA. From germline, CDR1 is SGHDT and CDR2 YYEEEE. This CDR3 comprises 16 residues.

This sequence joins TRBV7-3 and TRBJ2-1; the TRBD2 assignment by TCRdb is unverifiable without DNA. The CDR3 has 14 amino acids. Germline loops: CDR1 SGHTA, CDR2 FQGTGA. CDR3: CASSFSGRDNEQFF.

The V and J genes are TRBV12-3 or TRBV12-4 and TRBJ2-7; checking the TCRdb D call of TRBD2 is not possible without DNA. This CDR3 has 15 residues. The CDR3 region is CASSPSLATFDEQYF.

The chain combines TRBV7-6 with TRBJ2-5; no DNA is available, so the TRBD2 call from TCRdb remains unchecked. The CDR3 covers 14 residues. The germline gives CDR1 SGHVS, CDR2 FNYEAQ. CDR3 protein: CASSPGLVYETQYF. Full variable domain (rest looked up from reference TRBV7-6 and TRBJ2-5): GAGVSQSPRYKVTKRGQDVALRCDPISGHVSLYWYRQALGQGPEFLTYFNYEAQQDKSGLPNDRFSAERPEGSISTLTIQRTEQRDSAMYRCASSPGLVYETQYFGPGTRLLVL.

This rearrangement joins TRBV27 to TRBJ1-6; TCRdb lists TRBD1, though no DNA is available to test this call. The CDR3 runs 15 residues. CDR1 and CDR2 from the germline V gene are MNHEY and SMNVEV (reference sequence). The CDR3 loop is CASSRQANYNSPLHF.

This chain joins TRBV5-1 and TRBJ1-1; TCRdb's D call, TRBD1, is unchecked because there is no DNA. This CDR3 contains 17 residues. From germline, CDR1 is SGHRS and CDR2 YFSETQ. The chain's CDR3 is CASSPPPGQGIRTEAFF.

V and J are TRBV7-6 and TRBJ2-7. The CDR3 extends over 15 amino acids. Germline CDR1 reads SGHVS; CDR2 reads FNYEAQ. CDR3 residues: CASSLSAGRTYEQYF.

The chain carries TRBV12-3 or TRBV12-4 and TRBJ2-6. CDR3 length equals 16 residues. The CDR3 region is CASSLALGSGANVLTF.

The chain combines TRBV11-2 with TRBJ1-1. Germline CDR1 SGHAT, CDR2 FQNNGV. The CDR3 totals 12 residues. The CDR3 loop reads CASSLVGTEAFF.

V and J are TRBV24-1 and TRBJ1-6; TCRdb picks TRBD1, but there is no DNA to check that call. CDR3 length: 21 amino acids. The germline gives CDR1 KGHDR, CDR2 SFDVKD. The CDR3 region is CATSDFYRGQGQECGYSPLHF.

The V call is TRBV20-1, the J call TRBJ2-1; as DNA is missing, the TRBD1 call by TCRdb cannot be tested. Germline CDR1 and CDR2: DFQATT and SNEGSKA (reference sequence). This CDR3 contains 14 residues. CDR3 loop: CSARGGWGVNEQFF.

The J gene is TRBJ2-1, the V gene TRBV5-5; the D call from TCRdb, TRBD1, cannot be confirmed without DNA. Germline CDR1 SGHKS, CDR2 YYEKEE (reference sequence). The CDR3 has 14 residues. CDR3 sequence: CASSLGDMSSEQFF.

The rearrangement joins TRBV5-1 to TRBJ2-1. CDR1 SGHRS and CDR2 YFSETQ come from the germline V gene. The CDR3 consists of 14 residues. CDR3 region: CASSLGGFHNEQFF.